The rows below give T cell receptor beta chains drawn from one sample of a study of cytomegalovirus exposure and HLA in healthy donors. TCRdb's copy holds only in-frame clones and misses some; the assay was immunoSEQ multiplex PCR. Among under 200,000 clones listed, more than 70% were seen once. Material for sequencing was PBMCs. The receptors here all came from a woman between 40 and 50 years old in good health and CMV-seropositive. CDR3s include the opening cysteine and the closing phenylalanine or tryptophan. The order of the fields is D gene, clone size, J gene, V gene, CDR3 DNA, CDR3 protein. D genes are given only for firm matches. Expanded clones are given a class, and other clones once, few, many or no size at all.

>-|once|TRBJ1-1|TRBV2
TGTGCCAGCAATGTTAACAGTCTGAACACTGAAGCTTTCTTT
CASNVNSLNTEAFF
>TRBD1|-|TRBJ1-1|TRBV6-5
TGTGCCAGCAGTTACTCCGGGACAGGGACTGAAGCTTTCTTT
CASSYSGTGTEAFF
>TRBD2|-|TRBJ2-1|TRBV4-3
TGCGCCAGCAGCCAAGTGACTAGCGGATTTCGTGAGCAGTTCTTC
CASSQVTSGFREQFF
>TRBD2|-|TRBJ2-6|TRBV28
TGTGCCAGCATTCCCGGACTAGCGGGAGGGGCGGGGGCCAACGTCCTGACTTTC
CASIPGLAGGAGANVLTF
>TRBD1|few|TRBJ1-3|TRBV6-1
TGTGCCAGCAGTGAAGAGACAGGGGCTGGAAACACCATATATTTT
CASSEETGAGNTIYF
>-|once|TRBJ1-5|TRBV28
TGTGCCAGCAGTTTATTTAGGTCGAGGAGGAGCAATCAGCCCCAGCATTTT
CASSLFRSRRSNQPQHF
>TRBD2|-|TRBJ2-2|TRBV11-3
TGTGCCAGCAGCTTAGGTTTGACTAGCGGGAGAATCGGGGAGCTGTTTTTT
CASSLGLTSGRIGELFF
>-|-|TRBJ2-1|TRBV12-5
TGTGCTAGTGGTAGGAGGACAGATGAGCAGTTCTTC
CASGRRTDEQFF
>TRBD1|-|TRBJ1-1|TRBV7-2
TGTGCCAGCAGCATCGGGACAGGCACTGAAGCTTTCTTT
CASSIGTGTEAFF
>-|-|TRBJ1-2|TRBV11-3
TGTGCCAGCAGCCCCCCCCCTAATGGCTACACCTTC
CASSPPPNGYTF
>-|-|TRBJ2-7|TRBV18
TGTGCCAGCTCAATGGGGGAGACGACTAGTGAGCAGTACTTC
CASSMGETTSEQYF
>TRBD2|-|TRBJ2-5|TRBV7-3
TGTGCCAGCAGCTTAACAGGACTAGCGGAGACCCAGTACTTC
CASSLTGLAETQYF
>-|-|TRBJ2-7|TRBV6-1
TGTGCCAGCAGTGAAGGGGGGCCACCCTACGAGCAGTACTTC
CASSEGGPPYEQYF
>-|-|TRBJ1-1|TRBV28
TGTGCCAGTAACTCCGAACTACGGGCTTTCTTT
CASNSELRAFF
>TRBD1|-|TRBJ2-7|TRBV6-1
TGTGCCAGCAGTGAAGCGCCTCGGACAGGGGTCGAGCAGTACTTC
CASSEAPRTGVEQYF
>TRBD1|-|TRBJ1-2|TRBV19
TGTGCCAGTAGTAGGAACAGGGGGATACTTAACTATGGCTACACCTTC
CASSRNRGILNYGYTF
>TRBD1|once|TRBJ1-1|TRBV18
TGTGCCAGCTCACCAAGGACAGGCTACGAATTCGAAGCTTTCTTT
CASSPRTGYEFEAFF
>TRBD2|-|TRBJ2-3|TRBV4-1
TGCGCCAGCAGCCAAGACTTCTGGGGCGGGAGGACCGGTAGCACAGATACGCAGTATTTT
CASSQDFWGGRTGSTDTQYF
>-|few|TRBJ1-5|TRBV2
TGTGCCAGCAGTACAGACGGTAGCAATCAGCCCCAGCATTTT
CASSTDGSNQPQHF
>-|-|TRBJ1-3|TRBV27
TGTGCCAGCAGTTCCGGACTGGGCCGCTCTGGAAACACCATATATTTT
CASSSGLGRSGNTIYF
>-|-|TRBJ2-1|TRBV28
TGTGCCAGCAGCCCTGTCCCCTACAATGAGCAGTTCTTC
CASSPVPYNEQFF
>-|-|TRBJ1-1|TRBV7-9
TGTGCCAGCAGCTTATTCGAAGCCACTGAAGCTTTCTTT
CASSLFEATEAFF
>TRBD1|-|TRBJ1-2|TRBV28
TGTGCCAGCAGTGTGACAGGGGTTTATGGCTACACCTTC
CASSVTGVYGYTF
>-|-|TRBJ1-5|TRBV19
TGTGCCAGTAGTGGGGGAGGGAATCAGCCCCAGCATTTT
CASSGGGNQPQHF
>-|-|TRBJ1-5|TRBV6-5
TGTGCCAGCAGTTACTCGAGGAATCAGCCCCAGCATTTT
CASSYSRNQPQHF
>TRBD1|few|TRBJ2-7|TRBV19
TGTGCCAGTAGTAAGACCGGGACAGGGGGCTACGAGCAGTACTTC
CASSKTGTGGYEQYF
>TRBD1|-|TRBJ2-3|TRBV28
TGTGCCAGCAGTTCTGACAGGGTCCGTGGTAATTTAGATACGCAGTATTTT
CASSSDRVRGNLDTQYF
>TRBD2|-|TRBJ2-3|TRBV11-3
TGTGCCAGCAGCTCGGGGGGGCTCACAGATACGCAGTATTTT
CASSSGGLTDTQYF
>-|-|TRBJ1-2|TRBV28
TGTGCCAGCCAGAGGACAGAGTATGGCTACACCTTC
CASQRTEYGYTF
>-|few|TRBJ1-2|TRBV4-3
TGCGCCAGCAGCCAAGGATCTGGTAATCAGCGGGGCTATGGCTACACCTTC
CASSQGSGNQRGYGYTF
>TRBD1|-|TRBJ1-1|TRBV29-1
TGCAGCGCTACCGACAGGGGAGACACTGAAGCTTTCTTT
CSATDRGDTEAFF
>TRBD1|-|TRBJ2-2|TRBV28
TGTGCCAGCAGTTCAATACCTTACAGGGGCCCCGGGGAGCTGTTTTTT
CASSSIPYRGPGELFF
>-|-|TRBJ1-6|TRBV6-4
TGTGCCAGCAGTGTGGGGGGTGCCAATTCACCCCTCCACTTT
CASSVGGANSPLHF
>-|few|TRBJ1-5|TRBV6-6
TGTGCCAGCAGTGACAGGAGAAATCAGCCCCAGCATTTT
CASSDRRNQPQHF
>TRBD1|-|TRBJ1-2|TRBV4-3
TGCGCCAGCAGCCAAGATGCGGAGAGGACAGGGGGTTCGTATGGCTACACCTTC
CASSQDAERTGGSYGYTF
>TRBD2|-|TRBJ2-1|TRBV28
TGTGCCAGCAGTTTTAGCGGGAGAGTCTACAATGAGCAGTTCTTC
CASSFSGRVYNEQFF
>-|-|TRBJ2-7|TRBV28
TGTGCCAGCAGCCTGGGAGCAGGGGCGACGGACTACGAGCAGTACTTC
CASSLGAGATDYEQYF
>-|few|TRBJ1-1|TRBV2
TGTGCCAGCAGTCGCACTTTTGAAGCTTTCTTT
CASSRTFEAFF
>TRBD1|-|TRBJ1-2|TRBV5-6
TGTGCCAGCAGCTTGGGACAGGGACCCTATGGCTACACCTTC
CASSLGQGPYGYTF
>-|-|TRBJ2-7|TRBV5-1
TGCGCCAGCAGCTTGGCCCCGGACAGAGGGGACTACGAGCAGTACTTC
CASSLAPDRGDYEQYF
>TRBD2|-|TRBJ2-1|TRBV5-8
TGTGCCAGCAGCATCCGACTAGCGAGCTCCTACAATGAGCAGTTCTTC
CASSIRLASSYNEQFF
>TRBD2|-|TRBJ2-5|TRBV5-1
TGCGCCAGCAGCCAGACTAGCGGGAGTGTGAAGACCCAGTACTTC
CASSQTSGSVKTQYF